These 22 T cell receptor beta chains share one sample of origin, sequenced in a study of a mutant IDH1 vaccine in newly diagnosed glioma. The antigens of these receptors remain unknown. Here immunoSEQ multiplex PCR was the method, and the copy in TCRdb shows in-frame clones only, minus some. The table shows about 68,000 clones, with roughly 84% occurring only once. Time point of the sample: week 35, safety follow-up. Each vaccine dose was 300 ug of mutant IDH1 20-mer peptide, with topical imiquimod. The sequencing here drew on PBMCs, taken from a glioma patient whose treatment included an IDH1 peptide vaccine. The source is a man aged 18 to 30 with glioma.

This sequence joins TRBV2 and TRBJ2-1; D perhaps matches TRBD2 (6 bases). Deletions cut 2 bases from V and 2 bases from J, with 10 bases between. Germline V gene sequence: CDR1 SNHLY, CDR2 FYNNEI. This CDR3 has 15 amino acids. CDR3 loop: CASSERASAYNEQFF. The CDR3 DNA reads TGTGCCAGCAGTGAAAGGGCTAGCGCCTACAATGAGCAGTTCTTC. The whole variable domain, filled in from reference TRBV2 and TRBJ2-1, reads EPEVTQTPSHQVTQMGQEVILRCVPISNHLYFYWYRQILGQKVEFLVSFYNNEISEKSEIFDDQFSVERPDGSNFTLKIRSTKLEDSAMYFCASSERASAYNEQFFGPGTRLTVL.

The chain's CDR3 is CASSLGLATGELFF. In DNA form, the CDR3 reads TGCGCCAGCAGCTTGGGGCTGGCGACCGGGGAGCTGTTTTTT. The chain combines TRBV5-1 with TRBJ2-2; no clear D. CDR1 and CDR2 (germline): SGHRS, YFSETQ. This CDR3 region has 14 residues. V was clipped by 0 bases and J by 5 bases, with 8 bases between them.

This chain links TRBV9 with TRBJ1-2; D is ambiguous. In germline, CDR1 is SGDLS, CDR2 YYNGEE. This CDR3 has 12 amino acids. V was shortened by 2 bases and J by 8 bases, with 10 bases between the two germline ends. The CDR3 is CASSVEGSGYTF. DNA of the CDR3: TGTGCCAGCAGCGTCGAAGGGAGCGGCTACACCTTC.

This clone has only a few counts. This chain connects TRBV11-2 to TRBJ1-1; unclear D gene. The CDR3 length is 13 residues. Per germline, CDR1 SGHAT and CDR2 FQNNGV. The ends were cut back, 5 bases at V and 5 bases at J, with 12 bases in the middle. CDR3 sequence: CASSPSRWTEAFF. Here the CDR3 DNA reads TGTGCCAGCAGCCCCAGCCGGTGGACTGAAGCTTTCTTT.

This rearrangement joins TRBV14 to TRBJ2-5; D remains ambiguous. The CDR3 length is 17 residues. CDR1 SGHDN and CDR2 FVKESK come from the germline V gene. Trimming shortened V by 0 bases and J by 2 bases, and 16 bases separated the two germline ends. CDR3 in DNA: TGTGCCAGCAGCCAAGATCAGGTAACGGGTTTGCAAGAGACCCAGTACTTC. It encodes CASSQDQVTGLQETQYF.

This clone turned up a few times. The chain has TRBV19 and TRBJ1-1; D call uncertain. The CDR3 has 15 amino acids. Germline CDR1 LNHDA, CDR2 SQIVND (reference sequence). Trimming took off 0 bases at V and 1 base at J, with 9 bases between the two ends. The CDR3 loop reads CASSIDRHTNTEAFF. The CDR3 region has the DNA TGTGCCAGTAGTATAGATCGGCATACGAACACTGAAGCTTTCTTT.

The gene calls are TRBV9 and TRBJ1-2; possible D gene TRBD1, 6 bases. The CDR3 is 15 amino acids. Trimming left V 0 bases short and J 0 bases short, with 9 bases between. Germline assignment: CDR1 SGDLS and CDR2 YYNGEE. The CDR3 spells CASSVGTVANYGYTF. CDR3 coding DNA: TGTGCCAGCAGCGTAGGGACAGTCGCTAACTATGGCTACACCTTC.

The rearrangement links TRBV28 to TRBJ2-7; 9 positions match TRBD1. The CDR3 runs to 16 residues. Germline loops: CDR1 MDHEN, CDR2 SYDVKM. V shed 6 bases and J 2 bases; nucleotides not matched to a gene: 11. The CDR3 loop is CASSSTGTGRTYEQYF. In DNA form, the CDR3 reads TGTGCCAGCAGCTCGACCGGGACAGGGAGGACCTACGAGCAGTACTTC. Drawing the rest from reference TRBV28 and TRBJ2-7, the complete variable domain is DVKVTQSSRYLVKRTGEKVFLECVQDMDHENMFWYRQDPGLGLRLIYFSYDVKMKEKGDIPEGYSVSREKKERFSLILESASTNQTSMYLCASSSTGTGRTYEQYFGPGTRLTVT.

The DNA for the CDR3 is TGTGCCAGTGCCGGGGACAAAAACATTCAGTACTTC. The encoded protein is CASAGDKNIQYF. The chain employs TRBV19 and TRBJ2-4, with TRBD2 as a possible D gene (5 bases). V shed 8 bases and J shed 3 bases, with 8 bases lying between them. Germline CDR1 LNHDA, CDR2 SQIVND (reference sequence). The CDR3 spans 12 residues.

The chain links TRBV30 to TRBJ2-5; 7 bases are a match to TRBD1. The CDR3 is 13 amino acids. Germline assignment: CDR1 GTSNPN and CDR2 SVGIG (reference sequence). V lost 3 bases and J lost 4; bases outside the gene matches: 5. The CDR3, as DNA: TGTGCCTGGAGACAGGGGTGGGCAGAGACCCAGTACTTC. This gives the protein CAWRQGWAETQYF.

The chain uses TRBV19 and TRBJ2-1, with D hard to call. With 0 bases removed from V and 5 bases from J, the gap between germline ends came to 5 bases. Germline V gene sequence: CDR1 LNHDA, CDR2 SQIVND (reference sequence). The CDR3 totals 13 residues. CDR3 sequence reads: CASSIDGDNEQFF. DNA for the CDR3: TGTGCCAGTAGTATAGATGGGGACAATGAGCAGTTCTTC.

V gene TRBV7-2 combines with J gene TRBJ1-1, with 9 bases lining up with TRBD1. The V and J ends lost 8 bases and 11 bases, in that order; junction bases with no gene match: 21. This CDR3 is 16 amino acids long. Germline loops: CDR1 SGHTA, CDR2 FQGNSA. CDR3 loop: CASSPRGDRVLTRAFF. The CDR3 nucleotides are TGTGCCAGCTCGCCTCGGGGGGACAGGGTCCTCACTAGGGCTTTCTTT. Full variable domain (rest looked up from reference TRBV7-2 and TRBJ1-1): GAGVSQSPSNKVTEKGKDVELRCDPISGHTALYWYRQSLGQGLEFLIYFQGNSAPDKSGLPSDRFSAERTGGSVSTLTIQRTQQEDSAVYLCASSPRGDRVLTRAFFGQGTRLTVV.

CDR3 sequence (DNA): TGTGCCAGCAGCTTGGGGGGGGGTTATGGCTACACCTTC. Translated: CASSLGGGYGYTF. The chain uses TRBV5-5 and TRBJ1-2, with a tentative D call TRBD1 (5 bases). In germline, CDR1 is SGHKS, CDR2 YYEKEE (reference sequence). The CDR3 covers 13 residues. Trimming stripped 0 bases from V and 5 bases from J, with 8 bases between.

This rearrangement joins TRBV19 to TRBJ2-6; 8 nucleotides line up with TRBD1. Germline loops: CDR1 LNHDA, CDR2 SQIVND (reference sequence). V shed 7 bases and J 2 bases; nucleotides not matched to a gene: 10. This CDR3 spans 17 amino acids. The DNA for the CDR3 is TGTGCCAGTACCTCCTTGGACAGGGTGGCTGGGGCCAACGTCCTGACTTTC. Amino acids: CASTSLDRVAGANVLTF.

A single count supports this clone. This rearrangement joins TRBV4-1 to TRBJ2-3, with a tentative D call TRBD2 (5 bases). The germline CDR1 and CDR2 sequences are MGHRA and YSYEKL. CDR3 length: 14 residues. The V and J ends lost 0 bases and 7 bases respectively, with 11 bases between them. As DNA, the CDR3 is TGCGCCAGCAGCCAAGAAGCGGCCCTATATACGCAGTATTTT. Translation gives CASSQEAALYTQYF.

The chain uses TRBV27 and TRBJ2-2; D tentatively fits TRBD1 or TRBD2 (6 bases each). Looked up from germline, CDR1 is MNHEY and CDR2 is SMNVEV (reference sequence). The CDR3 runs 16 residues. Trimming left V 3 bases short and J 0 bases short, with 11 bases between. The CDR3 DNA reads as TGTGCCAGCAGTTTCCGTAGGGGGGCGAACACCGGGGAGCTGTTTTTT. Translation: CASSFRRGANTGELFF.

The chain carries TRBV5-4 and TRBJ2-7; the D gene is possibly TRBD1 (6 bases). Germline V gives CDR1 SGHNT, CDR2 YYREEE (reference sequence). The V end lost 3 bases, the J end lost 0 bases, and 13 bases lay between the germline ends. The CDR3 contains 15 residues. CDR3 in amino acids: CASSSGDTGSYEQYF. As DNA, the CDR3 is TGTGCCAGCAGCTCCGGGGACACGGGCTCCTACGAGCAGTACTTC.

The gene calls are TRBV7-8 and TRBJ1-5, with D unresolved. V lost 5 bases to trimming and J lost 0 bases, with 11 bases between them. The CDR3 runs to 15 residues. CDR1 and CDR2 from the germline V gene are SGHVS and FQNEAQ. CDR3 sequence reads: CASSPRPNSNQPQHF. CDR3 bases: TGTGCCAGCAGCCCCCGACCTAATAGCAATCAGCCCCAGCATTTT.

The chain couples TRBV2 to TRBJ1-2; D perhaps matches TRBD1 (6 bases). The CDR3 has 15 amino acids. Germline V CDR1 and CDR2: SNHLY, FYNNEI. V dropped 5 bases and J dropped 8 bases, with 21 bases sitting between them. The chain's CDR3 is CASSRTPGDGKGYTF. The CDR3 DNA follows: TGTGCCAGCAGTAGGACCCCAGGGGACGGGAAAGGCTACACCTTC.

J is TRBJ1-2 and V is TRBV30, with unresolved D. The CDR3 spans 12 residues. V was trimmed by 5 bases and J by 2 bases, leaving 9 bases between them. In germline, CDR1 is GTSNPN, CDR2 SVGIG (reference sequence). CDR3 nucleotide sequence: TGTGCCTGGTCCGGCGAGAACTATGGCTACACCTTC. This translates into CAWSGENYGYTF.

This chain joins TRBV19 and TRBJ2-4; a possible D gene is TRBD1 (6 bases). Per the germline V gene, CDR1 is LNHDA and CDR2 is SQIVND (reference sequence). Trimming pared 9 bases from V and 0 bases from J, leaving 15 bases between. The CDR3 has 15 residues. CDR3 residues: CASSDRRVAKNIQYF. CDR3 nucleotide sequence: TGTGCCAGCTCTGACAGGCGAGTAGCCAAAAACATTCAGTACTTC. Using reference TRBV19 and TRBJ2-4 for the parts outside the CDR3, the full variable domain is DGGITQSPKYLFRKEGQNVTLSCEQNLNHDAMYWYRQDPGQGLRLIYYSQIVNDFQKGDIAEGYSVSREKKESFPLTVTSAQKNPTAFYLCASSDRRVAKNIQYFGAGTRLSVL.

The chain is built from TRBV30 and TRBJ1-6; D not certain. With 5 bases removed from V and 8 bases from J, the gap between germline ends came to 4 bases. This CDR3 is built from 10 residues. Germline CDR1 reads GTSNPN; CDR2 reads SVGIG (reference sequence). The CDR3 loop is CAWGDSPLHF. As DNA, the CDR3 is TGTGCCTGGGGGGATTCACCCCTCCACTTT.